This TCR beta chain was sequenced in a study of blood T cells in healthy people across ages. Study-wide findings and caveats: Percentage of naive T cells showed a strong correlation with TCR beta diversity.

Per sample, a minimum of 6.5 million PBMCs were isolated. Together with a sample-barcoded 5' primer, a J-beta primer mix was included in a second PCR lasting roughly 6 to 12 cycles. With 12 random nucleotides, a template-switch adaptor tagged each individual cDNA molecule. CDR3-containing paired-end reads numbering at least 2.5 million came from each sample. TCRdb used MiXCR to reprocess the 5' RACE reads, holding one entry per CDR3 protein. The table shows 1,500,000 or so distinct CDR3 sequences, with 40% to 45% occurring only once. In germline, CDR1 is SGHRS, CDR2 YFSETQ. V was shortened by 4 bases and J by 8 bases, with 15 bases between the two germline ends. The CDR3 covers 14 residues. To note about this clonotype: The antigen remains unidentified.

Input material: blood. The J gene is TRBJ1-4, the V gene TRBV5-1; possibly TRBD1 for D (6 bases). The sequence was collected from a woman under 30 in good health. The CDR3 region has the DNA TGCGCCAGCAGCACAGGGATCCCTGAGGAAAAACTGTTTTTT. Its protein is CASSTGIPEEKLFF.